Below are 24 T cell receptor beta chains sequenced from a single sample in a study of identical twins. TCRdb re-called the 5' RACE reads with MiXCR, one entry per CDR3 protein. In the table there are 300,000 to 400,000 distinct CDR3 sequences, about 10% of which are singletons. Specimen: naive T cells sorted from blood. These receptors originate from a woman in her forties or fifties in good health.

This clonotype was counted at least ten times. This rearrangement joins TRBV4-1 to TRBJ1-4; a possible D gene is TRBD1 (5 bases). Trimming shortened V by 8 bases and J by 3 bases, and 22 bases separated the two germline ends. CDR1 and CDR2 (germline): MGHRA, YSYEKL. There are 17 residues in the CDR3. As DNA, the CDR3 is TGCGCCAGCGCCCCTGACGATTTGCAGGGCGCTAATGAAAAACTGTTTTTT. Translating gives CASAPDDLQGANEKLFF.

The chain employs TRBV4-1 and TRBJ2-4; the D gene is possibly TRBD2 (5 bases). The V end lost 0 bases, the J end lost 3 bases, and 12 bases lay between the germline ends. Germline assignment: CDR1 MGHRA and CDR2 YSYEKL. The CDR3 has 16 amino acids. The CDR3 here is CASSQDRGGYKNIQYF. DNA for the CDR3: TGCGCCAGCAGCCAAGATCGCGGCGGGTACAAAAACATTCAGTACTTC.

The chain uses TRBV27 and TRBJ2-5, with 12 nucleotides matching TRBD2. The germline V gene has CDR1 MNHEY and CDR2 SMNVEV (reference sequence). This CDR3 region has 16 residues. V shed 4 bases and J 4 bases; nucleotides not matched to a gene: 7. The CDR3 sequence: CASSSKTSGSGETQYF. The DNA of the CDR3 is TGTGCCAGCAGTTCTAAGACTAGCGGGAGTGGAGAGACCCAGTACTTC.

This clonotype has just a few counts. This chain links TRBV27 with TRBJ2-2, with D possibly TRBD2 on 5 matching bases. The ends were cut back, 2 bases at V and 0 bases at J, with 13 bases in the middle. There are 17 residues in the CDR3. The germline V gene has CDR1 MNHEY and CDR2 SMNVEV (reference sequence). CDR3 residues: CASSLGSHLANTGELFF. In DNA, the CDR3 is TGTGCCAGCAGTTTAGGGAGCCATCTAGCGAACACCGGGGAGCTGTTTTTT.

This chain connects TRBV28 to TRBJ2-2, with 8 bases aligning to TRBD1. Trimming removed 3 bases from V and 1 base from J; junction bases left unmatched: 7. CDR3 size: 17 residues. Germline V gives CDR1 MDHEN, CDR2 SYDVKM. DNA for the CDR3: TGTGCCAGCAGTTTCCCGACAGGGGTTCAGAACACCGGGGAGCTGTTTTTT. Translated, it gives CASSFPTGVQNTGELFF.

This clonotype was found a few times. The CDR3 bases are TGTGCCAGCAGTTCTCTGGATAGCACAGATACGCAGTATTTT. Translation gives CASSSLDSTDTQYF. V usage is TRBV27 and J usage is TRBJ2-3; D remains ambiguous. Trimming removed 4 bases at V and 0 bases at J, with 8 bases between. The length of the CDR3 is 14 residues. The germline gives CDR1 MNHEY, CDR2 SMNVEV (reference sequence).

This clonotype was observed a few times. V gene TRBV6-2 or TRBV6-3 combines with J gene TRBJ2-1; 9 nucleotides align to TRBD2. Germline V lookup: CDR1 MNHEY, CDR2 SVGEGT. V lost 8 bases to trimming and J lost 9 bases; unmatched junction nucleotides: 8. CDR3 length: 13 amino acids. CDR3 region: CASESGRHIEQFF. The CDR3 DNA follows: TGTGCCAGCGAGAGCGGGAGGCACATTGAGCAGTTCTTC.

Many counts were recorded for this clonotype. The rearrangement uses TRBV5-1 and TRBJ2-7, with a tentative D call TRBD1 (6 bases). From germline, CDR1 is SGHRS and CDR2 YFSETQ. The CDR3 is made up of 14 amino acids. V shed 7 bases and J shed 4 bases, with 18 bases lying between them. CDR3 nucleotide sequence: TGCGCCAGCGCAAAGGGGGACGGGCGGTACGAGCAGTACTTC. Translation gives CASAKGDGRYEQYF.

The V call is TRBV12-3 or TRBV12-4, the J call TRBJ1-1; D not certain. The CDR3 has 14 amino acids. The V end lost 6 bases, the J end lost 3 bases, and 14 bases lay between the germline ends. The chain's CDR3 is CASSRNRKDTEAFF. Written as DNA, the CDR3 is TGTGCCAGCAGCCGGAATCGAAAGGACACTGAAGCTTTCTTT.

The CDR3 bases are TGCGCCAGCAGCTTCGCCCCCGGTACAGTCCTTGGAACCGGGGAGCTGTTTTTT. It yields the protein CASSFAPGTVLGTGELFF. V and J are TRBV5-1 and TRBJ2-2; D not resolved. Looked up from germline, CDR1 is SGHRS and CDR2 is YFSETQ. This CDR3 comprises 18 residues. V lost 2 bases and J lost 5, with 22 bases in between.

This clonotype was detected a few times. CDR3 in DNA: TGTGCCAGCAGCTCGACCCTAGCCCGAGAGACCCAGTACTTC. Translation gives CASSSTLARETQYF. J is TRBJ2-5 and V is TRBV5-5; a weak D match, TRBD2 (5 bases). The germline V gene has CDR1 SGHKS and CDR2 YYEKEE (reference sequence). Trimming shortened V by 3 bases and J by 4 bases, and 13 bases separated the two germline ends. The CDR3 consists of 14 residues.

This clonotype was detected a few times. J is TRBJ2-3 and V is TRBV20-1, with D perhaps given as TRBD1 or TRBD2 (5 bases each). Germline-derived CDR1 and CDR2 are DFQATT and SNEGSKA (reference sequence). Trimming left V 5 bases short and J 2 bases short, with 20 bases between. The CDR3 has 16 amino acids. The CDR3 protein is CSAEEAGAVDTDTQYF. CDR3 in DNA: TGCAGTGCTGAAGAGGCCGGGGCGGTGGACACAGATACGCAGTATTTT.

This clonotype was seen a handful of times. The chain carries TRBV11-2 and TRBJ2-5; 9 bases match TRBD2. CDR1 and CDR2 (germline): SGHAT, FQNNGV. V trimming: 8 bases; J trimming: 4 bases; junction bases outside the gene matches: 8. The CDR3 runs to 14 residues. CDR3 DNA: TGTGCCAGCGGCCCACTTAGCGGGAGAGAGACCCAGTACTTC. The encoded protein is CASGPLSGRETQYF.

This chain connects TRBV30 to TRBJ2-7; TRBD2 matches 7 bases. This CDR3 spans 13 amino acids. CDR1 GTSNPN and CDR2 SVGIG come from the germline V gene (reference sequence). Losses at the gene ends were 2 bases for V and 3 bases for J; bases not matched to a gene: 4. The chain's CDR3 is CAWSRERGYEQYF. The CDR3 coding sequence is TGTGCCTGGAGTCGAGAGCGGGGCTACGAGCAGTACTTC.

This clonotype showed up many times. The chain is built from TRBV7-2 and TRBJ2-2; no clear D gene. The CDR3 is made up of 13 amino acids. Trimming stripped 1 base from V and 4 bases from J, with 4 bases between. CDR1 is SGHTA, CDR2 FQGNSA, per germline. CDR3 amino acids: CASSLVLTGELFF. CDR3 nucleotides: TGTGCCAGCAGCTTAGTTCTCACCGGGGAGCTGTTTTTT.

This clonotype was seen more than once but under ten times. CDR3 in DNA: TGTGCCAGCAGCCAAGATACAACAGGTCGTTCCAAAAACATTCAGTACTTC. Residues: CASSQDTTGRSKNIQYF. This rearrangement joins TRBV3-1 to TRBJ2-4; tentative D call: TRBD1 (5 bases). The CDR3 is made up of 17 amino acids. Trimming left V 0 bases short and J 2 bases short, with 14 bases between. Germline V gives CDR1 LGHDT, CDR2 YNNKEL (reference sequence). The variable domain in full, with the rest retrieved from reference TRBV3-1 and TRBJ2-4, is DTAVSQTPKYLVTQMGNDKSIKCEQNLGHDTMYWYKQDSKKFLKIMFSYNNKELIINETVPNRFSPKSPDKAHLNLHINSLELGDSAVYFCASSQDTTGRSKNIQYFGAGTRLSVL.

This clonotype was detected only a few times. The rearrangement uses TRBV7-9 and TRBJ1-1; tentatively, D is TRBD1 (6 bases). The germline V gene has CDR1 SEHNR and CDR2 FQNEAQ (reference sequence). CDR3 length equals 16 residues. The V end lost 0 bases, the J end lost 1 base, and 12 bases lay between the germline ends. In nucleotides, the CDR3 is TGTGCCAGCAGCTTAGCGATCGGGACAAGGAACACTGAAGCTTTCTTT. Its translation: CASSLAIGTRNTEAFF. Full variable domain (outside the CDR3, taken from reference TRBV7-9 and TRBJ1-1): DTGVSQNPRHKITKRGQNVTFRCDPISEHNRLYWYRQTLGQGPEFLTYFQNEAQLEKSRLLSDRFSAERPKGSFSTLEIQRTEQGDSAMYLCASSLAIGTRNTEAFFGQGTRLTVV.

The J gene is TRBJ1-1, the V gene TRBV12-1. TRBV12-1 is reported as a pseudogene. The CDR3 has 10 amino acids. This CDR3 reads CASSFKAAFF. The DNA of the CDR3 is TGTGCCAGCAGCTTTAAGGCCGCTTTCTTT.

The sample holds many counts of this clonotype. The CDR3 reads CSVKGQWNTEAFF. The CDR3 DNA reads as TGCAGCGTTAAGGGACAGTGGAACACTGAAGCTTTCTTT. This rearrangement joins TRBV29-1 to TRBJ1-1, with TRBD1 matching 7 bases. The CDR3 is 13 residues long. The V and J ends lost 5 bases and 1 base, in that order; junction bases with no gene match: 4. CDR1 is SQVTM and CDR2 is ANQGSEA in the germline V gene. Full variable domain (outside the CDR3, taken from reference TRBV29-1 and TRBJ1-1): SAVISQKPSRDICQRGTSLTIQCQVDSQVTMMFWYRQQPGQSLTLIATANQGSEATYESGFVIDKFPISRPNLTFSTLTVSNMSPEDSSIYLCSVKGQWNTEAFFGQGTRLTVV.

This chain uses TRBV11-2 with TRBJ2-4; D possibly corresponds to TRBD1 (7 bases). Trimming took off 6 bases at V and 3 bases at J, with 18 bases between the two ends. Germline CDR1 reads SGHAT; CDR2 reads FQNNGV. The CDR3 is 16 amino acids. The CDR3 region is CASRLSGQGGKNIQYF. DNA of the CDR3: TGTGCCAGCAGGCTTTCCGGGCAGGGGGGCAAAAACATTCAGTACTTC.

A few counts support this clonotype. This chain links TRBV20-1 with TRBJ2-1, with 10 nucleotides matching TRBD2. Germline V gene lookup returns CDR1 DFQATT and CDR2 SNEGSKA (reference sequence). The CDR3 length is 16 residues. Germline trimming cut 1 base from V and 4 bases from J; bases unmatched to any gene: 7. The CDR3 nucleotides read TGCAGTGCTAGAGCCCGAGCGGGAGGGCCTTACAATGAGCAGTTCTTC. Its translation is CSARARAGGPYNEQFF.

The chain has TRBV7-6 and TRBJ2-7, with D maybe TRBD1 (6 bases). The V end was cut by 1 base, the J end by 7 bases, with 20 bases between. This CDR3 is 16 amino acids long. From germline, CDR1 is SGHVS and CDR2 FNYEAQ. This chain's CDR3 is CASSLGHRDTRSEQYF. The CDR3 DNA reads as TGTGCCAGCAGCTTAGGGCACCGGGACACCCGATCGGAGCAGTACTTC.

The chain employs TRBV21-1 and TRBJ1-5; the table's D call, TRBD1, has no DNA check behind it. TRBV21-1 is a pseudogene. The CDR3 sequence is 13 residues long. The CDR3 DNA sequence: TGTGCCAGCAGTCACCCGAGGGGGCAGCCCCAGCATTTT. It is translated as CASSHPRGQPQHF.

This clonotype was picked up a small number of times. J is TRBJ2-1 and V is TRBV30; TRBD2 is a possible D gene (5 bases). Germline CDR1 is GTSNPN and CDR2 is SVGIG (reference sequence). V lost 0 bases and J 6 bases, leaving 12 bases between the germline ends. The length of the CDR3 is 14 residues. CDR3 protein: CAWSVLGRGNEQFF. As DNA, the CDR3 is TGTGCCTGGAGTGTGCTAGGACGGGGCAATGAGCAGTTCTTC.